The 16 T cell receptor beta chains listed next were all sequenced from one sample in a study of graft-versus-host responses after intestinal transplantation. Profiling relied on immunoSEQ multiplex PCR, and the TCRdb table lists in-frame clones only, not all of them. The table has 90,000 to 150,000 clones, approximately 92% seen once. Antigen specificity for these receptors is unknown. The specimen was unstimulated CD4+ T cells sorted from spleen or lymph node cells, collected before intestinal transplant. The source is a human donor who received an intestinal transplant.

V gene TRBV2 combines with J gene TRBJ1-1; D remains ambiguous. The CDR3 extends over 14 amino acids. V shed 2 bases and J shed 5 bases, with 12 bases lying between them. Germline V lookup: CDR1 SNHLY, CDR2 FYNNEI. CDR3 coding DNA: TGTGCCAGCAGTGAAAATCGGGGAGGAACTGAAGCTTTCTTT. Translation: CASSENRGGTEAFF.

The CDR3 DNA is TGTGCCAGTAGTATAGTCCGGACTAGCGGGAGGCACTCGATCAGCAATGAGCAGTTCTTC. It is translated as CASSIVRTSGRHSISNEQFF. The genes are TRBV19 and TRBJ2-1, with 14 bases identical to TRBD2. The CDR3 runs to 20 residues. Germline CDR1 LNHDA, CDR2 SQIVND (reference sequence). The V and J ends lost 1 base and 6 bases, in that order; junction bases with no gene match: 14. Full variable domain (outside the CDR3, taken from reference TRBV19 and TRBJ2-1): DGGITQSPKYLFRKEGQNVTLSCEQNLNHDAMYWYRQDPGQGLRLIYYSQIVNDFQKGDIAEGYSVSREKKESFPLTVTSAQKNPTAFYLCASSIVRTSGRHSISNEQFFGPGTRLTVL.

This chain joins TRBV5-1 and TRBJ2-2; the D call may be TRBD1 or TRBD2 (6 bases each). Between the trimmed V and J ends, which lost 1 base and 2 bases, there was a span of 9 bases. Germline V CDR1 and CDR2: SGHRS, YFSETQ. CDR3 length equals 15 residues. The CDR3 sequence is CASSLTGTNTGELFF. CDR3 coding DNA: TGCGCCAGCAGCTTGACAGGGACTAACACCGGGGAGCTGTTTTTT.

This chain links TRBV9 with TRBJ2-7, with D possibly called TRBD1 or TRBD2 (5 bases each). Trimming stripped 3 bases from V and 5 bases from J, with 12 bases between. The CDR3 runs to 13 residues. Germline V gene sequence: CDR1 SGDLS, CDR2 YYNGEE. CDR3 bases: TGTGCCAGCAGCGCCGCCTCGGGACACGAGCAGTACTTC. This translates into CASSAASGHEQYF.

The V call is TRBV7-8, the J call TRBJ1-5; the D gene is possibly TRBD1 (5 bases). The V gene lost 5 bases and the J gene lost 3 bases, with 14 bases spanning the gap. CDR1 is SGHVS, CDR2 FQNEAQ, per germline. The CDR3 is 15 residues long. CDR3 nucleotide sequence: TGTGCCAGCAGCCTCCACAGGCAGTTCAATCAGCCCCAGCATTTT. Encoded protein: CASSLHRQFNQPQHF.

This chain connects TRBV18 to TRBJ1-2; 8 nucleotides align to TRBD1. Germline CDR1 KGHSH, CDR2 LQKENI. The CDR3 runs 16 residues. J gave up 3 bases and V 0 bases, and 6 bases lay outside the gene matches. The CDR3 spells CASSPPRTGFDYGYTF. The CDR3 DNA reads TGTGCCAGCTCACCACCCCGGACAGGGTTTGACTATGGCTACACCTTC.

The rearrangement links TRBV12-5 to TRBJ1-3; D is ambiguous. Germline assignment: CDR1 LGHNT and CDR2 FRNRAP. V lost 8 bases to trimming and J lost 0 bases, with 17 bases between them. The CDR3 loop spans 16 amino acids. The CDR3 DNA follows: TGTGCTAGTTCAGGTGGGAGTTCGCCCTCTGGAAACACCATATATTTT. This translates into CASSGGSSPSGNTIYF.

The rearrangement links TRBV5-1 to TRBJ2-3; D is unclear. Germline lookup yields CDR1 SGHRS and CDR2 YFSETQ. The CDR3 contains 15 residues. V was clipped by 0 bases and J by 0 bases, with 8 bases between them. The CDR3, as DNA: TGCGCCAGCAGCTTGGGGGGAACGAGCACAGATACGCAGTATTTT. Its translation: CASSLGGTSTDTQYF.

The rearrangement joins TRBV5-1 to TRBJ1-1; D is uncertain. Trimming stripped 4 bases from V and 1 base from J, with 11 bases between. The CDR3 runs to 14 residues. The germline V gene has CDR1 SGHRS and CDR2 YFSETQ. The CDR3 reads CASSHNTGNTEAFF. CDR3 nucleotide sequence: TGCGCCAGCAGCCACAACACGGGGAACACTGAAGCTTTCTTT.

The CDR3 sequence is CASSQGNTIYF. The CDR3 coding sequence is TGTGCCAGCAGTCAGGGGAACACCATATATTTT. This chain connects TRBV27 to TRBJ1-3, with D possibly matching TRBD1 (6 bases). V was clipped by 5 bases and J by 7 bases, with 6 bases between them. Per the germline V gene, CDR1 is MNHEY and CDR2 is SMNVEV (reference sequence). The CDR3 totals 11 residues.

The gene calls are TRBV10-1 and TRBJ2-7; unclear D gene. The CDR3 is 12 residues long. CDR1 is WNHNN, CDR2 SYGVQD, per germline (reference sequence). V gave up 3 bases and J gave up 3 bases, with 6 bases separating them. DNA of the CDR3: TGCGCCAGCAGTGAACCCAGCTACGAGCAGTACTTC. Translated: CASSEPSYEQYF.

This rearrangement joins TRBV18 to TRBJ1-4; 8 positions agree with TRBD1. V shed 4 bases, J shed 8 bases, and the junction held 6 bases outside the gene matches. This CDR3 spans 14 amino acids. Germline V gene lookup returns CDR1 KGHSH and CDR2 LQKENI. The CDR3 DNA reads TGTGCCAGCTCACTTGACAGGGGACGGGAAAAACTGTTTTTT. Translated: CASSLDRGREKLFF.

The chain employs TRBV7-9 and TRBJ2-2; weak D call: TRBD1 (6 bases). Trimming left V 4 bases short and J 6 bases short, with 18 bases between. Germline V gene data show CDR1 as SEHNR and CDR2 as FQNEAQ (reference sequence). The CDR3 has 16 residues. The CDR3 region is CASSSEVQGYAGELFF. The CDR3 DNA reads TGTGCCAGCAGCTCAGAGGTACAGGGTTACGCCGGGGAGCTGTTTTTT. The full variable domain, with the rest looked up from reference TRBV7-9 and TRBJ2-2, is DTGVSQNPRHKITKRGQNVTFRCDPISEHNRLYWYRQTLGQGPEFLTYFQNEAQLEKSRLLSDRFSAERPKGSFSTLEIQRTEQGDSAMYLCASSSEVQGYAGELFFGEGSRLTVL.

This chain connects TRBV7-9 to TRBJ2-6; D possibly corresponds to TRBD2 (6 bases). Germline assignment: CDR1 SEHNR and CDR2 FQNEAQ (reference sequence). V was shortened by 5 bases and J by 4 bases, with 12 bases between the two germline ends. The CDR3 has 15 amino acids. The CDR3 DNA reads TGTGCCAGCAGCGTTCCGGGAGCGGGGGCCAACGTCCTGACTTTC. Translation gives CASSVPGAGANVLTF.

This chain links TRBV27 with TRBJ2-7; D is ambiguous. Trimming stripped 2 bases from V and 3 bases from J, with 11 bases between. Germline CDR1 and CDR2: MNHEY and SMNVEV (reference sequence). The CDR3 runs 14 residues. DNA of the CDR3: TGTGCCAGCAGTTTAGCCCCTCATGGCTACGAGCAGTACTTC. Residues: CASSLAPHGYEQYF.

The rearrangement uses TRBV7-6 and TRBJ2-4; 9 nucleotides agree with TRBD1. The CDR3 is 13 amino acids. Per germline, CDR1 SGHVS and CDR2 FNYEAQ. With 4 bases clipped from V and 6 bases from J, the junction kept 1 base outside the gene matches. The CDR3 loop reads CASSSGQGNIQYF. CDR3 nucleotide sequence: TGTGCCAGCAGCTCGGGACAGGGAAACATTCAGTACTTC.